These 9 T cell receptor beta chains originate from one sample sequenced in a study of blood T cell repertoires in COVID-19. The method was immunoSEQ multiplex PCR; TCRdb's version includes in-frame clones alone and lacks a portion of them. The sample has a few hundred thousand clones, around nine tenths seen once. Sequences were obtained from peripheral blood. The receptors come from a man between 25 and 39 years old with active or convalescent COVID-19.

V usage is TRBV6-1 and J usage is TRBJ1-1, with no clear D. The CDR3 covers 13 residues. Germline lookup yields CDR1 MNHNS and CDR2 SASEGT. Trimming removed 1 base from V and 7 bases from J, with 10 bases in between. The DNA for the CDR3 is TGTGCCAGCAGTGAAGTAGCTGGGAGTGAAGCTTTCTTT. Translated: CASSEVAGSEAFF.

The chain links TRBV6-1 to TRBJ1-2; D is possibly TRBD1 (6 bases). The CDR3 is 16 residues long. Deletions cut 2 bases from V and 4 bases from J, with 17 bases between. The germline V gene encodes CDR1 MNHNS and CDR2 SASEGT. The CDR3 DNA reads TGTGCCAGCAGTGAAAGGGGGGGCGAAAGACCCTATGGCTACACCTTC. This codes for CASSERGGERPYGYTF.

V usage is TRBV7-9 and J usage is TRBJ2-3; TRBD2 agrees at 8 bases. Germline CDR1 and CDR2: SEHNR and FQNEAQ (reference sequence). This CDR3 region has 15 residues. Trimming at V came to 4 bases and at J to 6 bases, leaving 9 bases not matched to a gene. As DNA, the CDR3 is TGTGCCAGCAGCTCCTGGCGGGGGGAGGAGGATACGCAGTATTTT. Residues: CASSSWRGEEDTQYF.

V gene TRBV5-1 combines with J gene TRBJ2-7; 8 bases align to TRBD1. CDR3 size: 15 residues. Germline CDR1 is SGHRS and CDR2 is YFSETQ. After removal of 1 base from V and 2 bases from J, the junction contained 5 bases not matched to a gene. For the CDR3, the DNA is TGCGCCAGCAGCTTGAGCCAGGGGGCAACCTACGAGCAGTACTTC. This encodes CASSLSQGATYEQYF.

In DNA, the CDR3 is TGCGCCAGCAGCTGGAGCGGGACTAGCGGGTACAATGAGCAGTTCTTC. Encoded protein: CASSWSGTSGYNEQFF. The chain employs TRBV5-1 and TRBJ2-1, with TRBD2 identical over 12 bases. The CDR3 sequence is 16 residues long. Germline V lookup: CDR1 SGHRS, CDR2 YFSETQ. V lost 3 bases and J lost 4; bases outside the gene matches: 5.

The chain is built from TRBV11-3 and TRBJ1-2; D unclear. CDR1 SGHNT and CDR2 YENEEA come from the germline V gene. The ends were cut back, 5 bases at V and 13 bases at J, with 20 bases in the middle. CDR3 length equals 13 residues. CDR3 nucleotide sequence: TGTGCCAGCAGCCGGCTCCTAGGTACGGTTCCCACCTTC. The encoded protein is CASSRLLGTVPTF.

The chain combines TRBV11-2 with TRBJ2-3, with TRBD2 matching 8 bases. Germline V gives CDR1 SGHAT, CDR2 FQNNGV. The CDR3 contains 18 residues. V shed 1 base, J shed 2 bases, and the junction held 11 bases outside the gene matches. The CDR3 bases are TGTGCCAGCAGCTTAGGCCCCGGGGGGGCCGGCCTCACAGATACGCAGTATTTT. Translated, it gives CASSLGPGGAGLTDTQYF.

The rearrangement joins TRBV18 to TRBJ1-2; 10 nucleotides align to TRBD1. The germline V gene has CDR1 KGHSH and CDR2 LQKENI. This CDR3 has 18 residues. The V and J ends lost 3 bases and 6 bases, in that order; junction bases with no gene match: 16. The CDR3 nucleotides are TGTGCCAGCTCACCCTATCTCGGGACAGGGGTGTCTTGGGATGGCTACACCTTC. It translates to CASSPYLGTGVSWDGYTF.

The chain combines TRBV6-5 with TRBJ1-3, with no clear D. There are 12 residues in the CDR3. Trimming took off 3 bases at V and 3 bases at J, with 3 bases between the two ends. Germline lookup yields CDR1 MNHEY and CDR2 SVGAGI. CDR3 residues: CASSYLGNTIYF. CDR3 sequence (DNA): TGTGCCAGCAGTTATCTTGGAAACACCATATATTTT.